The clone carrying this TCR beta chain occurred many times. Its antigen is still unknown. Each CDR3 protein gets one entry after TCRdb re-called the 5' RACE reads with MiXCR. Of a few hundred thousand distinct CDR3 sequences detected, about 10% appear once; the ten largest clones hold 6% to 8%. The data belong to a study of CD8 T cells in ankylosing spondylitis. Points from the study as a whole: Within ankylosing spondylitis blood, a TCR beta motif made up of under 10 highly homologous variants appeared to be characteristic.

V gave up 10 bases and J gave up 3 bases, with 18 bases separating them. This CDR3 is 14 amino acids long. The receptor was derived from a male donor with ankylosing spondylitis or in good health (not recorded which). The sequenced sample was blood, either unsorted or a sorted T cell fraction (not recorded which). The chain has TRBV12-3 or TRBV12-4 and TRBJ1-2, with a weak D call TRBD1 (5 bases). CDR3 protein: CATDRSLGDYGYTF. The CDR3 nucleotides read TGTGCCACCGACAGATCCCTTGGCGACTATGGCTACACCTTC.